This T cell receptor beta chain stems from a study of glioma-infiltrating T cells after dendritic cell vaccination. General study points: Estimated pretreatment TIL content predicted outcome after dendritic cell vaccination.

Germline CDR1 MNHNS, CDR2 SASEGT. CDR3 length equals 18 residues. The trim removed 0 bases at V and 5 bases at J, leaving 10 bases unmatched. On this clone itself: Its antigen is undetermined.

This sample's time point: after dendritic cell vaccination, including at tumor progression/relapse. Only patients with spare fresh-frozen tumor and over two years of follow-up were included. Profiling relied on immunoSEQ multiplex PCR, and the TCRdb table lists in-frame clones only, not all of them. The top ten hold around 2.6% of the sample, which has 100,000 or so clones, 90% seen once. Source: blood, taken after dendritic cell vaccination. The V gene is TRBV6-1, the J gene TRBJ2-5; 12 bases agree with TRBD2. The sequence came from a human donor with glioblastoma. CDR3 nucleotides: TGTGCCAGCAGTGAAGCCTGGGCTAGCGGGAGGGTGGCTGAGACCCAGTACTTC. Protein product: CASSEAWASGRVAETQYF.